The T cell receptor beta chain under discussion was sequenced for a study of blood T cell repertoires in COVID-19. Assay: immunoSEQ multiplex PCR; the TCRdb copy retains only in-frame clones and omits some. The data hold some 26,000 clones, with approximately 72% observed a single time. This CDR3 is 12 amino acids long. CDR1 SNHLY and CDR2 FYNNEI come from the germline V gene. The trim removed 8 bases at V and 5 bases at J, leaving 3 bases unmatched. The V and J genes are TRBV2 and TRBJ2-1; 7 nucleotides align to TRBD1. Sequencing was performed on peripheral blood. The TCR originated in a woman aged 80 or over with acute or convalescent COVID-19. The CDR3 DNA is TGTGCCAGCGGGACAGAACACAATGAGCAGTTCTTC. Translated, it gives CASGTEHNEQFF.